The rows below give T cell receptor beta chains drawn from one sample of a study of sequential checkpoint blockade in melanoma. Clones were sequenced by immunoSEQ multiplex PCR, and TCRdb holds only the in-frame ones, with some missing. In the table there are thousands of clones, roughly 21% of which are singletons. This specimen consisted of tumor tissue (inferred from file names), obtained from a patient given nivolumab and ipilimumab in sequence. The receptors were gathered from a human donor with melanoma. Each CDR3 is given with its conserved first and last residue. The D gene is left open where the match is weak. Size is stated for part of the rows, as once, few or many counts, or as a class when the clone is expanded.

TGTGCCAGCTCGGGGGGGCCTCAGGGTTCACCCCTCCACTTT CASSGGPQGSPLHF - TRBV12-5 - TRBJ1-6
TGCGCCAGCAGCTTGGAGGCGGGGGGAGGATACGAGCAGTACTTC CASSLEAGGGYEQYF TRBD2 TRBV5-1 - TRBJ2-7
TGTGCCAGCACTCCGGACAGGGCGGCCGGGGAGCTGTTTTTT CASTPDRAAGELFF TRBD1 TRBV6-8 few TRBJ2-2
TGTGCCAGCAGCCCCCGGGGGGGGAACACTGAAGCTTTCTTT CASSPRGGNTEAFF - TRBV9 medium-sized TRBJ1-1
TGTGCCAGCTCACAAATTGTAGACGGGGAGCTGTTTTTT CASSQIVDGELFF - TRBV18 - TRBJ2-2
TGTGCCAGCAGCTTACACTCCGGGACAGGGGCCACCTACGAGCAGTACTTC CASSLHSGTGATYEQYF TRBD1 TRBV11-3 few TRBJ2-7
TGTGCCTGGGGGCAGCGGGAGGGCTCTGAGCAGTTCTTC CAWGQREGSEQFF TRBD2 TRBV30 - TRBJ2-1
TGCGCCAGCAGCCCAGGGACTAGCGGGAGTAATGAGCAGTACTTC CASSPGTSGSNEQYF TRBD2 TRBV5-1 - TRBJ2-7
TGTGCCAGCAGCTTGGCGAATTTAGGGACAGGGACTAATTCACCCCTCCACTTT CASSLANLGTGTNSPLHF TRBD1 TRBV11-3 medium-sized TRBJ1-6
TGTGCCAGCAGTTTCGACGGGACTGGTGAGCAGTTCTTC CASSFDGTGEQFF - TRBV28 - TRBJ2-1
TGTGCCAGCAGCCCCTCAGCGGGAGTGGGCTACGAGCAGTACTTC CASSPSAGVGYEQYF TRBD2 TRBV11-3 medium-sized TRBJ2-7
TGTGCCAGTAGTCTCCGGGGAGATCTGGATGAGCAGTTCTTC CASSLRGDLDEQFF - TRBV19 - TRBJ2-1
TGTGCCAGCAGTTTCCGGGGCCTTGACTTGAACACTGAAGCTTTCTTT CASSFRGLDLNTEAFF - TRBV28 few TRBJ1-1
TGTGCCAGCAGTCTTCGGGGTGGCGGGGAGCAGTTCTTC CASSLRGGGEQFF - TRBV28 - TRBJ2-1
TGTGCCAGCAGTTTATCCGGCGGACGCTATGGCTACACCTTC CASSLSGGRYGYTF - TRBV28 - TRBJ1-2
TGTGCCAGCAGCTCGAGGACAGGGGGGCACGAGCAGTACTTC CASSSRTGGHEQYF TRBD1 TRBV11-3 medium-sized TRBJ2-7
TGTGCCAGCAGGCCCGGGACAGAATCTAACTATGGCTACACCTTC CASRPGTESNYGYTF TRBD1 TRBV6-8 few TRBJ1-2
TGTGCCAGCAGACTCCGGGACTTCGCCAGAATCCAGTACTTC CASRLRDFARIQYF - TRBV28 - TRBJ2-5
TGTGCCAGCAGTGACTCTAGCGGGAGTTACAATGAGCAGTTCTTC CASSDSSGSYNEQFF TRBD2 TRBV6-8 few TRBJ2-1
TGTGCCAGCTTCCTATGGGCAGGCATGAACACTGAAGCTTTCTTT CASFLWAGMNTEAFF - TRBV6-8 few TRBJ1-1
TGTGCCAGCAGTCACTCGTACTCCTACGAGCAGTACTTC CASSHSYSYEQYF - TRBV6-8 - TRBJ2-7
TGTGCCAGCAGCGTAGCGGGGGTCGGCTATGGCTACACCTTC CASSVAGVGYGYTF - TRBV9 - TRBJ1-2
TGTGCCAGCTCACGTTCGGGACAGGGGAGTACCGGGGAGCTGTTTTTT CASSRSGQGSTGELFF TRBD1 TRBV18 - TRBJ2-2
TGCGCCAGCAGTGAGTCTAGCGGGACCACCTACGAGCAGTACTTC CASSESSGTTYEQYF TRBD2 TRBV10-2 - TRBJ2-7
TGTGCCAGCAGCCCTAACTTAGGCGGGAACAATGAGCAGTTCTTC CASSPNLGGNNEQFF - TRBV11-3 medium-sized TRBJ2-1
TGCGCCAGCAGTGAGCGGCGGGGGGCCGGTGGCTACACCTTC CASSERRGAGGYTF - TRBV10-2 - TRBJ1-2
TGTGCCAGTAAGAGTCCACACAATGAGCAGTTCTTC CASKSPHNEQFF - TRBV19 - TRBJ2-1
TGTGCCAGCAGCCCGGGGGTAGGTTTCTATGGCTACACCTTC CASSPGVGFYGYTF - TRBV11-3 many TRBJ1-2
TGTGCCAGCAGCTTCGGTGGGAGGGAGATTAATGAAAAACTGTTTTTT CASSFGGREINEKLFF - TRBV11-3 medium-sized TRBJ1-4